The 13 T cell receptor beta chains below come from one sample, sequenced in a study of regulatory and conventional T cells in RAG deficiency. Assay: immunoSEQ multiplex PCR; the TCRdb copy retains only in-frame clones and omits some. The table lists approximately 30,000 clones, 90% to 96% of them singletons, with 0.35% to 0.4% in the top ten. Conventional CD4+ T cells were sorted from blood as CD25-low CD127-high cells. These sequences were also reported in another study, on regulatory T cells. That source adds: Primers: 52 TRBV forward and 13 TRBJ reverse.

What was sequenced was CD25- CD4+ T cells sorted from blood. These receptors originate from a human donor in good health.

In this sample, this clone turned up once. The rearrangement joins TRBV7-2 to TRBJ1-2; 7 positions agree with TRBD1. Unmatched junction bases numbered 15, after V lost 3 bases and J lost 14 bases. CDR1 and CDR2 from the germline V gene are SGHTA and FQGNSA. This CDR3 has 14 amino acids. CDR3 protein: CASSFSTGNYLGTF. The CDR3 bases are TGTGCCAGCAGCTTTTCGACAGGGAACTATTTGGGGACCTTC.

This rearrangement joins TRBV11-2 to TRBJ1-5, with D possibly being TRBD1 (5 bases). The V and J ends lost 1 base and 4 bases respectively, with 8 bases between them. Germline lookup yields CDR1 SGHAT and CDR2 FQNNGV. This CDR3 contains 14 residues. CDR3 amino acids: CASSLGQTNQPQHF. DNA for the CDR3: TGTGCCAGCAGCTTAGGACAGACGAATCAGCCCCAGCATTTT.

The chain is built from TRBV6-1 and TRBJ1-5; D is ambiguous. Germline V lookup: CDR1 MNHNS, CDR2 SASEGT. V lost 8 bases and J 6 bases, leaving 14 bases between the germline ends. This CDR3 comprises 13 residues. The CDR3 DNA sequence: TGTGCCAGCCGAGCTGTAATTGGTCAGCCCCAGCATTTT. Translated, it gives CASRAVIGQPQHF.

The genes are TRBV11-1 and TRBJ2-7; a weak D match, TRBD2 (5 bases). V was clipped by 5 bases and J by 8 bases, with 13 bases between them. The CDR3 has 12 amino acids. Germline V gives CDR1 SGHAT, CDR2 FQDESV (reference sequence). This chain's CDR3 is CASSKGGPQQYF. The CDR3 nucleotides are TGTGCCAGCAGCAAAGGAGGACCTCAGCAGTACTTC.

The chain has TRBV19 and TRBJ1-3, with D possibly matching TRBD1 (6 bases). Germline values: CDR1 LNHDA, CDR2 SQIVND (reference sequence). The CDR3 totals 15 residues. Trimming took 11 bases from V and 2 from J, leaving 19 bases between them. CDR3 residues: CAARTDGTPGNTIYF. The CDR3 DNA follows: TGTGCCGCTCGAACCGACGGGACACCTGGAAACACCATATATTTT.

The chain carries TRBV4-1 and TRBJ2-6, with a possible D match to TRBD1 (6 bases). The V gene lost 1 base and the J gene lost 0 bases, with 10 bases spanning the gap. The CDR3 is 17 residues long. Germline V gene data show CDR1 as MGHRA and CDR2 as YSYEKL. DNA for the CDR3: TGCGCCAGCAGCCAAGGGGGGCTTCTCTCTGGGGCCAACGTCCTGACTTTC. Translating it yields CASSQGGLLSGANVLTF.

This sequence joins TRBV7-6 and TRBJ1-2; no clear D gene. The CDR3 contains 12 residues. The germline gives CDR1 SGHVS, CDR2 FNYEAQ. V was pared by 4 bases and J by 4 bases, with 7 bases between. In nucleotides, the CDR3 is TGTGCCAGCAGCTCCAGGTTCTATGGCTACACCTTC. Protein product: CASSSRFYGYTF.

This clone was counted once. The chain is built from TRBV5-1 and TRBJ1-1, with D unclear. Germline V gives CDR1 SGHRS, CDR2 YFSETQ. This CDR3 contains 16 residues. V lost 1 base and J 6 bases, leaving 19 bases between the germline ends. CDR3 sequence reads: CASSLLVYGDSAEAFF. Written as DNA, the CDR3 is TGCGCCAGCAGCTTGCTGGTTTACGGGGATAGCGCTGAAGCTTTCTTT.

This clone was seen once. The rearrangement joins TRBV7-8 to TRBJ1-2; D may be TRBD1 (5 bases). Germline values: CDR1 SGHVS, CDR2 FQNEAQ. The CDR3 is made up of 17 amino acids. Deletions cut 1 base from V and 3 bases from J, with 18 bases between. The DNA for the CDR3 is TGTGCCAGCAGCTTAGTTCAGGGCTCCACTTCTCACTATGGCTACACCTTC. It is translated as CASSLVQGSTSHYGYTF.

V is TRBV19 and J is TRBJ1-3; no clear D. Germline assignment: CDR1 LNHDA and CDR2 SQIVND (reference sequence). CDR3 size: 17 residues. V was shortened by 7 bases and J by 0 bases, with 19 bases between the two germline ends. The CDR3 DNA is TGTGCCAGTACCCTCCCAGGCGGGCGGTTCTCTGGAAACACCATATATTTT. Its translation is CASTLPGGRFSGNTIYF.

V usage is TRBV6-6 and J usage is TRBJ1-1; possible D gene TRBD1, 5 bases. Trimming removed 5 bases from V and 4 bases from J, with 11 bases in between. Germline lookup yields CDR1 MNHNY and CDR2 SVGAGI (reference sequence). This CDR3 has 13 residues. The chain's CDR3 is CASSVQGITEAFF. The CDR3 DNA follows: TGTGCCAGCAGTGTCCAGGGTATCACTGAAGCTTTCTTT.

This clone was detected once. J is TRBJ1-1 and V is TRBV30; TRBD1 agrees at 12 bases. The CDR3 runs to 18 residues. With V trimmed by 1 base and J by 3 bases, 12 bases remained unmatched. The germline V gene has CDR1 GTSNPN and CDR2 SVGIG (reference sequence). In nucleotides, the CDR3 is TGTGCCTGGAGTGGAGGGACAGGGGGCATACAATACGACACTGAAGCTTTCTTT. As protein: CAWSGGTGGIQYDTEAFF.

V gene TRBV30 combines with J gene TRBJ2-1; D is possibly TRBD1 (5 bases). Deletions cut 3 bases from V and 0 bases from J, with 9 bases between. Germline V gives CDR1 GTSNPN, CDR2 SVGIG (reference sequence). The CDR3 sequence is 14 residues long. As DNA, the CDR3 is TGTGCCTGGAGGGACGACAGCTCCTACAATGAGCAGTTCTTC. It is translated as CAWRDDSSYNEQFF.